A single T cell receptor (beta chain) is shown here with its context. Its antigen is unknown. These data originate in a study of cytomegalovirus exposure and HLA in healthy donors. Study-wide results and caveats: Presence/absence analyses assumed roughly uniform sequencing depth across donors, which may not hold. Later genetic work tied a missense DCLRE1C variant to beta-chain V and J trimming.

The junction had 2 bases not matched to a gene; V was cut back by 1 base and J by 4 bases. This CDR3 is built from 14 residues. CDR1 and CDR2 from the germline V gene are SNHLY and FYNNEI. PCR involved 60 Vbeta and 13 Jbeta primers. The data were produced by immunoSEQ multiplex PCR, yet TCRdb's version contains in-frame clones alone and is incomplete. The data hold about 40,000 clones, with almost 70% observed a single time. This sequence joins TRBV2 and TRBJ2-3; 7 nucleotides line up with TRBD1. Sequencing was performed on PBMCs. This receptor was taken from a man aged 35 to 55 in good health and CMV-seronegative. Here the CDR3 DNA reads TGTGCCAGCAGTGAAGGCAGGGGGTCAGATACGCAGTATTTT. It codes for CASSEGRGSDTQYF. Full variable domain (rest looked up from reference TRBV2 and TRBJ2-3): EPEVTQTPSHQVTQMGQEVILRCVPISNHLYFYWYRQILGQKVEFLVSFYNNEISEKSEIFDDQFSVERPDGSNFTLKIRSTKLEDSAMYFCASSEGRGSDTQYFGPGTRLTVL.